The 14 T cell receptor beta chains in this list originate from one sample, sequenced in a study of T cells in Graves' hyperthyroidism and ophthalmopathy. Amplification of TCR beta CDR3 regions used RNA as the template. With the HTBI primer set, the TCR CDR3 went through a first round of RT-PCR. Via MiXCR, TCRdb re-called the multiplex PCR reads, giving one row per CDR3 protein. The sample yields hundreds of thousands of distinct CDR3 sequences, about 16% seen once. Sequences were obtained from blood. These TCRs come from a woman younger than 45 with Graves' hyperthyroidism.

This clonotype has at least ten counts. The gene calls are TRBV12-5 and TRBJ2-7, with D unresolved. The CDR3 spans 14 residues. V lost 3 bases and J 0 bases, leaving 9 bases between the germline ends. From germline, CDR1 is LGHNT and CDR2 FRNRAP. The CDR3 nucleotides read TGTGCTAGTGGTTTCGAGCCGTCCTCCTACGAGCAGTACTTC. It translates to CASGFEPSSYEQYF.

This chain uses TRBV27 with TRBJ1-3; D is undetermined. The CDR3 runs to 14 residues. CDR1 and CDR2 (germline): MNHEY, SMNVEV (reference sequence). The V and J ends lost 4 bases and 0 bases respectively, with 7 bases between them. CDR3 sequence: CASSSARSGNTIYF. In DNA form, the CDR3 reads TGTGCCAGCAGTTCTGCCCGCTCTGGAAACACCATATATTTT.

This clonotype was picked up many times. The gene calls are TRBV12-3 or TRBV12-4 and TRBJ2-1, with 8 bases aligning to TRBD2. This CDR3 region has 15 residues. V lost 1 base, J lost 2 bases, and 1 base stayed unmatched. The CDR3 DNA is TGTGCCAGCAGTTTAGATAGCGGGACCTACAATGAGCAGTTCTTC. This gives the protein CASSLDSGTYNEQFF.

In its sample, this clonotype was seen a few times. Here the CDR3 DNA reads TGTGCCAGCAGCTCGTCATCAGGGGGCGCAGAGCAGTACTTC. Its translation is CASSSSSGGAEQYF. This chain uses TRBV7-3 with TRBJ2-7; the match to TRBD1 covers 8 bases. The CDR3 totals 14 residues. V lost 4 bases, J lost 7 bases, and 9 bases stayed unmatched. CDR1 and CDR2 (germline): SGHTA, FQGTGA.

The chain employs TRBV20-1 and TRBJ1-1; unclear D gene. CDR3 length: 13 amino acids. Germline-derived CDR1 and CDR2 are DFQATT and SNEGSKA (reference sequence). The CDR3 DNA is TGCGCCGGCTGGAGGTCCGCAAACACTGAAGCTTTCTTT. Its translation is CAGWRSANTEAFF.

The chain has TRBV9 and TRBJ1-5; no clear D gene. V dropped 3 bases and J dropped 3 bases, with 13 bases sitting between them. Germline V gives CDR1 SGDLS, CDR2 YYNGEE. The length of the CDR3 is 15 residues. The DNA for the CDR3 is TGTGCCAGCAGCGCTAGCCCCAATCTCAATCAGCCCCAGCATTTT. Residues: CASSASPNLNQPQHF.

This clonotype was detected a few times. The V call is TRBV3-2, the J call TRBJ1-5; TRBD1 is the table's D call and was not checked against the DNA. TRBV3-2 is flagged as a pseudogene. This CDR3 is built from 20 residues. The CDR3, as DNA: TGTGCCAGCAGCCAGTACCCTAGGACAGGGGGCGGGAAGGGCAATCAGCCCCAGCATTTT. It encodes CASSQYPRTGGGKGNQPQHF.

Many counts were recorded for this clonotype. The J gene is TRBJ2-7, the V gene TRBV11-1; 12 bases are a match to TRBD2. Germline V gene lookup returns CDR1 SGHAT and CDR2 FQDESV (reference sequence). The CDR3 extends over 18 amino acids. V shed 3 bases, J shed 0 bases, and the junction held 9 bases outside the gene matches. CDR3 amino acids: CASSFGTSGPPSSYEQYF. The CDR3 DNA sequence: TGTGCCAGCAGCTTCGGGACTAGCGGGCCCCCCAGCTCCTACGAGCAGTACTTC.

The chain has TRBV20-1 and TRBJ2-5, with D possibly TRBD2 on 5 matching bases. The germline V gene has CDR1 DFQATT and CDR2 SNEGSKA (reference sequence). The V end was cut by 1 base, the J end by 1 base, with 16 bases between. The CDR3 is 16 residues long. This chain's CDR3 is CSARAAWWETQETQYF. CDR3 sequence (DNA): TGCAGTGCTAGAGCCGCGTGGTGGGAGACCCAAGAGACCCAGTACTTC.

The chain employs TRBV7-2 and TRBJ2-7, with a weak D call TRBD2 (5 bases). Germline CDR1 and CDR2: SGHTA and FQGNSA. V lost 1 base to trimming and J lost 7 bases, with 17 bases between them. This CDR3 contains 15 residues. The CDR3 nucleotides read TGTGCCAGCAGCTTAGGAATAGTGAGGGCTAGAGAGCAGTACTTC. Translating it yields CASSLGIVRAREQYF.

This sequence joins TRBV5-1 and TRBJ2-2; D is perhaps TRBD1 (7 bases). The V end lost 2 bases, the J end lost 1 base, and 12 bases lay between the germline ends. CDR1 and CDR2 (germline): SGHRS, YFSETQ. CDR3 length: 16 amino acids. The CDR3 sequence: CASSLGGTENTGELFF. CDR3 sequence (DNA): TGCGCCAGCAGCTTAGGCGGGACAGAGAACACCGGGGAGCTGTTTTTT.

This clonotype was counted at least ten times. The CDR3 sequence is CAWSPANTGELFF. The CDR3 DNA reads as TGTGCCTGGAGTCCGGCGAACACCGGGGAGCTGTTTTTT. The chain recombines TRBV30 with TRBJ2-2; D is unclear. Per germline, CDR1 GTSNPN and CDR2 SVGIG (reference sequence). The CDR3 extends over 13 amino acids. Between the trimmed V and J ends, which lost 2 bases and 0 bases, there was a span of 4 bases. The whole variable domain, remainder taken from reference TRBV30 and TRBJ2-2, is SQTIHQWPATLVQPVGSPLSLECTVEGTSNPNLYWYRQAAGRGLQLLFYSVGIGQISSEVPQNLSASRPQDRQFILSSKKLLLSDSGFYLCAWSPANTGELFFGEGSRLTVL.

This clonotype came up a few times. The CDR3 sequence: CASSSGFGEKRTQETQYF. In nucleotides, the CDR3 is TGTGCCAGCAGTTCAGGTTTCGGGGAGAAAAGAACCCAAGAGACCCAGTACTTC. This chain links TRBV12-3 or TRBV12-4 with TRBJ2-5; TRBD2 is a possible D gene (5 bases). This CDR3 contains 18 residues. Trimming stripped 4 bases from V and 1 base from J, with 22 bases between.

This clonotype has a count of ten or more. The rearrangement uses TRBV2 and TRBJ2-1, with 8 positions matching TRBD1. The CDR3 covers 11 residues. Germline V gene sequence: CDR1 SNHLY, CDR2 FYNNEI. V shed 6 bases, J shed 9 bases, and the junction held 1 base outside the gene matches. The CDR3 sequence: CASRTGGEQFF. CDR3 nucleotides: TGTGCCAGCAGAACAGGGGGTGAGCAGTTCTTC.